The 26 T cell receptor beta chains presented below share a single source sample, sequenced in a study of Graves' ophthalmopathy and Graves' hyperthyroidism. The study amplified TCR beta CDR3 regions using RNA transcripts. HTBI primers served in a first-round RT-PCR, which a second-round multiplex PCR followed. Each CDR3 protein is one row after TCRdb ran MiXCR on the multiplex PCR reads. The table lists 600,000 to 700,000 distinct CDR3 sequences, approximately 39% of them singletons, with over 2.5% in the top ten. The sequenced sample consisted of peripheral blood. These TCRs come from an adult man with Graves' ophthalmopathy.

A remark on this clonotype: A read error may account for a junction end that differs from germline. The chain has TRBV10-3 and TRBJ2-2; tentative D call: TRBD2 (5 bases). The CDR3 is 17 amino acids. CDR1 and CDR2 (germline): ENHRY, SYGVKD. In DNA, the CDR3 is TGTGCCATCAGTGAGCCCAGAGAGAGGTTGTACACCGGGGAGCCGTTTTTT. Translation: CAISEPRERLYTGEPFF.

At least ten counts were recorded for this clonotype. The CDR3 sequence is CASSSGWGEQPQHF. The CDR3 bases are TGTGCCAGCAGCTCCGGTTGGGGGGAACAGCCCCAGCATTTT. The chain couples TRBV7-9 to TRBJ1-5; D perhaps matches TRBD1 (5 bases). V lost 4 bases and J 7 bases, leaving 14 bases between the germline ends. The CDR3 consists of 14 residues. CDR1 is SEHNR and CDR2 is FQNEAQ in the germline V gene (reference sequence).

This rearrangement joins TRBV24-1 to TRBJ1-2; D perhaps matches TRBD1 (6 bases). V was shortened by 5 bases and J by 2 bases, with 11 bases between the two germline ends. Germline lookup yields CDR1 KGHDR and CDR2 SFDVKD. The CDR3 totals 14 residues. The CDR3 region has the DNA TGTGCCACCAGTGGATCCCAGGGGAACTATGGCTACACCTTC. This gives the protein CATSGSQGNYGYTF.

As regards this clonotype: A much larger clone sits a single nucleotide away, making a read error possible. The chain has TRBV13 and TRBJ2-5; the D call may be TRBD1 or TRBD2 (5 bases each). Trimming pared 6 bases from V and 5 bases from J, leaving 22 bases between. This CDR3 has 16 residues. Germline V gene sequence: CDR1 PRHDT, CDR2 FYEKMQ (reference sequence). CDR3 bases: TGTGCCAGCAGTTACGGACTCAGGGACCGGCGGGAGACCCAGTACTTC. Translated, it gives CASSYGLRDRRETQYF.

This clonotype was picked up a small number of times. This chain's CDR3 is CASSFEPGQGDEQYF. The CDR3 DNA reads TGCGCCAGCAGCTTCGAACCGGGACAGGGCGACGAGCAGTACTTC. The V gene is TRBV5-1, the J gene TRBJ2-7; 9 nucleotides line up with TRBD1. CDR3 size: 15 residues. V gave up 2 bases and J gave up 5 bases; unmatched junction bases: 8. CDR1 is SGHRS, CDR2 YFSETQ, per germline.

This clonotype was detected ten times or more. This chain uses TRBV7-9 with TRBJ2-7, with D possibly being TRBD1 or TRBD2 (5 bases each). Trimming removed 5 bases at V and 7 bases at J, with 18 bases between. The CDR3 extends over 14 amino acids. Germline assignment: CDR1 SEHNR and CDR2 FQNEAQ (reference sequence). The CDR3 is CASSPRDLGKEQYF. The CDR3 nucleotides read TGTGCCAGCAGCCCCCGGGACCTGGGTAAGGAGCAGTACTTC.

This clonotype was seen more than once but under ten times. A much larger clonotype is one base distant, so this may be a read error. This chain connects TRBV12-3 or TRBV12-4 to TRBJ2-7, with D perhaps matching TRBD1 (8 bases). Trimming took 8 bases from V and 6 from J, leaving 20 bases between them. The CDR3 runs 14 residues. CDR3 sequence reads: CASAHANRGGEQYF. CDR3 in DNA: TGTGCCAGCGCCCACGCGAACAGGGGGGGCGAGCAGTACTTC.

The sample holds a few counts of this clonotype. The genes are TRBV30 and TRBJ2-7; the D is unclear. This CDR3 region has 12 residues. From germline, CDR1 is GTSNPN and CDR2 SVGIG (reference sequence). V lost 5 bases to trimming and J lost 2 bases, with 10 bases between them. The CDR3 DNA is TGTGCCTGGGGAAGGAATGCCTACGAGCAGTACTTC. Encoded protein: CAWGRNAYEQYF.

This clonotype was recorded many times. The rearrangement uses TRBV11-3 and TRBJ2-5; 7 nucleotides align to TRBD2. The ends lost 5 bases at V and 5 bases at J; junction bases unmatched: 14. The CDR3 loop spans 16 amino acids. From germline, CDR1 is SGHNT and CDR2 YENEEA. In nucleotides, the CDR3 is TGTGCCAGCAGCCTTGGGGCACGCGGGAGTTGGGAGACCCAGTACTTC. Protein sequence: CASSLGARGSWETQYF.

Concerning this clonotype itself: A much larger clonotype is one base distant, so this may be a read error. Here the CDR3 DNA reads TGTGCCAGCAGCCACGGACAGGGGGCCGGGGAGACCCAGCACTTC. Its protein product is CASSHGQGAGETQHF. The chain joins TRBV12-3 or TRBV12-4 to TRBJ2-5, with TRBD1 matching over 11 bases. This CDR3 is 15 amino acids long.

This clonotype was found many times. The V call is TRBV12-3 or TRBV12-4, the J call TRBJ1-4, with 7 bases fitting TRBD1. V trimming: 4 bases; J trimming: 8 bases; junction bases outside the gene matches: 7. The CDR3 is made up of 14 amino acids. Written as DNA, the CDR3 is TGTGCCAGCAGTTATGACAGGGAGGGCGAAAAACTGTTTTTT. It yields the protein CASSYDREGEKLFF.

This clonotype has a count of ten or more. The V and J genes are TRBV10-3 and TRBJ2-7; 12 nucleotides align to TRBD2. This CDR3 comprises 16 residues. Germline values: CDR1 ENHRY, CDR2 SYGVKD. Losses at the gene ends were 3 bases for V and 1 base for J; bases not matched to a gene: 4. The CDR3 spells CAISDGGTSGSYEQYF. CDR3 bases: TGTGCCATCAGTGACGGAGGGACTAGCGGGTCCTACGAGCAGTACTTC.

V usage is TRBV19 and J usage is TRBJ2-6; D may match TRBD1 or TRBD2 (5 bases each). Germline loops: CDR1 LNHDA, CDR2 SQIVND (reference sequence). The CDR3 covers 15 residues. Deletions cut 10 bases from V and 0 bases from J, with 13 bases between. CDR3 protein: CATLGRDSGANVLTF. CDR3 DNA sequence: TGTGCCACCTTGGGACGGGACTCTGGGGCCAACGTCCTGACTTTC.

The chain couples TRBV7-9 to TRBJ2-7; possibly TRBD2 for D (5 bases). With 5 bases removed from V and 0 bases from J, the gap between germline ends came to 14 bases. Germline CDR1 SEHNR, CDR2 FQNEAQ (reference sequence). CDR3 size: 15 residues. The CDR3 is CASSQDRTASYEQYF. The DNA of the CDR3 is TGTGCCAGCAGCCAAGATAGGACTGCCTCCTACGAGCAGTACTTC.

A word on this clonotype: This may be a read error, as it is one base from a much larger clone. V and J are TRBV15 and TRBJ2-2; D might be TRBD1 or TRBD2, each matching 6 bases. V lost 4 bases to trimming and J lost 5 bases, with 17 bases between them. This CDR3 region has 16 residues. Per germline, CDR1 LNHNV and CDR2 YYDKDF (reference sequence). The CDR3 region is CATSKGRGPRTGELFF. The CDR3 bases are TGTGCCACCAGCAAAGGACGGGGGCCTAGGACCGGGGAGCTGTTTTTT. Full variable domain (missing parts from reference TRBV15 and TRBJ2-2): DAMVIQNPRYQVTQFGKPVTLSCSQTLNHNVMYWYQQKSSQAPKLLFHYYDKDFNNEADTPDNFQSRRPNTSFCFLDIRSPGLGDTAMYLCATSKGRGPRTGELFFGEGSRLTVL.

There are many counts of this clonotype. The rearrangement joins TRBV11-2 to TRBJ1-3; TRBD1 aligns across 8 bases. Germline lookup yields CDR1 SGHAT and CDR2 FQNNGV. This CDR3 spans 13 amino acids. Trimming took 0 bases from V and 16 from J; bases not matched to a gene: 8. The CDR3 DNA follows: TGTGCCAGCAGCTTAGAGGGACAGGCCGTTTCTTATTTT. Translation: CASSLEGQAVSYF.

CDR3 loop: CASQVPGPITGELFF. Written as DNA, the CDR3 is TGTGCCAGCCAGGTTCCTGGGCCAATCACCGGGGAGCTGTTTTTT. The chain uses TRBV10-3 and TRBJ2-2; the D is unclear. V lost 10 bases and J 4 bases, leaving 19 bases between the germline ends. The CDR3 covers 15 residues. The germline V gene has CDR1 ENHRY and CDR2 SYGVKD.

This clonotype was observed many times. CDR3 protein: CASSRTSGAYEQYF. The CDR3 coding sequence is TGTGCCAGCAGCCGAACTAGCGGGGCCTACGAGCAGTACTTC. The rearrangement links TRBV9 to TRBJ2-7; 10 bases agree with TRBD2. With 4 bases clipped from V and 2 bases from J, the junction kept 3 bases outside the gene matches. The CDR3 totals 14 residues. The germline CDR1 and CDR2 sequences are SGDLS and YYNGEE.

This clonotype was recorded at least ten times. CDR3 sequence (DNA): TGTGCCATCAGTGAGTCGAATAGTCAAGAGACCCAGTACTTC. Its translation: CAISESNSQETQYF. The J gene is TRBJ2-5, the V gene TRBV10-3; D gene uncertain. The CDR3 length is 14 residues. Looked up from germline, CDR1 is ENHRY and CDR2 is SYGVKD. V was shortened by 0 bases and J by 2 bases, with 7 bases between the two germline ends.

The chain couples TRBV12-5 to TRBJ2-5; 8 bases map to TRBD2. TRBJ2-4 explains the end of the DNA better; the J call may be wrong. The germline CDR1 and CDR2 sequences are LGHNT and FRNRAP. The CDR3 has 14 amino acids. CDR3 loop: CASSHGRADHIQYF. The CDR3 coding sequence is TGTGCCAGCAGCCACGGGAGGGCCGATCACATTCAGTACTTC.

This chain joins TRBV7-2 and TRBJ1-1; D may be TRBD1 (5 bases). Germline loops: CDR1 SGHTA, CDR2 FQGNSA. The CDR3 length is 13 residues. V lost 11 bases and J 1 base, leaving 14 bases between the germline ends. The DNA of the CDR3 is TGTGCCTGGAGTTCGCAGGGGAACACTGAAGCTTTCTTT. It encodes CAWSSQGNTEAFF.

This clonotype showed up many times. V is TRBV2 and J is TRBJ2-7, with TRBD2 as a possible D gene (6 bases). Between the trimmed V and J ends, which lost 6 bases and 5 bases, there was a span of 14 bases. The CDR3 runs 13 residues. Germline-derived CDR1 and CDR2 are SNHLY and FYNNEI. CDR3 DNA: TGTGCCAGCAGCCAAGCGACGGGGGACGAGCAGTACTTC. Translation gives CASSQATGDEQYF.

This clonotype was seen ten or more times. The J gene is TRBJ1-2, the V gene TRBV5-1; TRBD1 matches 8 bases. The CDR3 covers 15 residues. After removal of 4 bases from V and 5 bases from J, the junction contained 10 bases not matched to a gene. CDR1 and CDR2 from the germline V gene are SGHRS and YFSETQ. As DNA, the CDR3 is TGCGCCAGCAGCACCGGACAGGGAGTTCGGTATGGCTACACCTTC. It translates to CASSTGQGVRYGYTF.

In this sample, this clonotype is medium-sized. The V and J genes are TRBV29-1 and TRBJ1-1; unclear D gene. Deletions cut 3 bases from V and 1 base from J, with 9 bases between. The CDR3 totals 13 residues. Per germline, CDR1 SQVTM and CDR2 ANQGSEA. CDR3 DNA sequence: TGCAGCGTTGATCGCGCTGAGAACACTGAAGCTTTCTTT. Its protein product is CSVDRAENTEAFF.

The genes are TRBV20-1 and TRBJ1-2; D uncertain. CDR3 length equals 11 residues. CDR1 and CDR2 (germline): DFQATT, SNEGSKA (reference sequence). Trimming shortened V by 4 bases and J by 7 bases, and 10 bases separated the two germline ends. The CDR3 spells CSAMSGSGYTF. In nucleotides, the CDR3 is TGCAGTGCTATGAGCGGTAGTGGCTACACCTTC.

This clonotype was seen only a few times. The V and J genes are TRBV7-6 and TRBJ1-3; D perhaps matches TRBD1 (5 bases). Germline CDR1 and CDR2: SGHVS and FNYEAQ. The CDR3 contains 14 residues. Deletions cut 6 bases from V and 4 bases from J, with 13 bases between. CDR3 sequence reads: CASSPGGSGNTIYF. The CDR3 DNA reads as TGTGCCAGCAGTCCGGGGGGGTCGGGAAACACCATATATTTT.